The subject of this entry is one T cell receptor beta chain. Its target is not known. Germline and junction disagree at one end, which may indicate a read error. The assay was carried out at the deep level. Per the authors' pipeline: As immunoSEQ supplied junction-only sequences (without quality scores), filtering differed. Profiling relied on immunoSEQ multiplex PCR, and the TCRdb table lists in-frame clones only, not all of them. V, J and clone size are taken as reported in that table, and D and trimming were inferred from the DNA itself. The table records around 600,000 clones, roughly 96% of them present only once. This sample was included in a study of shared clonotypes between healthy human individuals. For the study at large: Each donor contributed plates that comprised three CD4 naive, three CD4 memory, two CD8 naive and one CD8 memory. Notes on the study in general: Generation probabilities of non-shared clonotypes were lower (relative to those shared by all four donors).

Selected positively for CCR7 and CD45RO-negative, naive CD8 cells excluded terminally differentiated effector memory CD45RA+ cells. The sequenced sample consisted of naive CD8+ T cells sorted from blood. The receptor comes from a woman aged 25 to 39 in good health.

CDR3 residues: CASSLSPGTGYVF. DNA of the CDR3: TGTGCCAGCAGTTTATCCCCCGGAACAGGTTACGTTTTT. The rearrangement links TRBV27 to TRBJ1-3; maybe TRBD1 (5 bases). This CDR3 has 13 residues. CDR1 is MNHEY and CDR2 is SMNVEV in the germline V gene (reference sequence).